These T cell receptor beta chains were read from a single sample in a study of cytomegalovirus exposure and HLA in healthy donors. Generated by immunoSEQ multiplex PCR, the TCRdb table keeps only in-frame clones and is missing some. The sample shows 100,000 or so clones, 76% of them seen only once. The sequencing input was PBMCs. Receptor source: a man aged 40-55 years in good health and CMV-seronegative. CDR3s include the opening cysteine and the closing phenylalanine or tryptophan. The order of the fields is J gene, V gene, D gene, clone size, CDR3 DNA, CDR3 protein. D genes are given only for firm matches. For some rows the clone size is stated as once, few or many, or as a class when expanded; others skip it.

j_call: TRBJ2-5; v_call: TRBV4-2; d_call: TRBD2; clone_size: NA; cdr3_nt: TGTGCCAGCAGCCAGGCTCTAGCGGGGGGGCAAGAGACCCAGTACTTC; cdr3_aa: CASSQALAGGQETQYF
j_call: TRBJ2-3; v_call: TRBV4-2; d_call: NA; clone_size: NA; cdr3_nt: TGTGCCAGCAGCCAAGATACGCGACTTCGGGCGGGAGATACGCAGTATTTT; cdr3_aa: CASSQDTRLRAGDTQYF
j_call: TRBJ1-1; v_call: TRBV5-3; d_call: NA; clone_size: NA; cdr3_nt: TGTGCCAGCCTAGGGGGAACCAGGGCTTTCTTT; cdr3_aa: CASLGGTRAFF
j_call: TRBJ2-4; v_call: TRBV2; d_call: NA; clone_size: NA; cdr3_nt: TGTGCCAGCAGTGATGGAGGCGCCCTAGCCAAAAACATTCAGTACTTC; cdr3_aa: CASSDGGALAKNIQYF
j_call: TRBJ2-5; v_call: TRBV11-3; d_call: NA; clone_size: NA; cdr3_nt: TGTGCCAGCAGCTTAGGTCTATTAGAGACCCAGTACTTC; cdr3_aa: CASSLGLLETQYF
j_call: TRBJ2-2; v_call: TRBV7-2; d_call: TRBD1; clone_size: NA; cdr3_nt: TGTGCCAGCAGACAGGGGGCGAGAACCGGGGAGCTGTTTTTT; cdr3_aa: CASRQGARTGELFF
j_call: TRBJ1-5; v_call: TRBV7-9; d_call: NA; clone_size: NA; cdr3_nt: TGTGCCAGCAGCTTAGCAGTTAGGGGGGGGGTTGCTCAGCCCCAGCATTTT; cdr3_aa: CASSLAVRGGVAQPQHF
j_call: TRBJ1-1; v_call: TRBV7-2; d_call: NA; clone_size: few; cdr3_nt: TGTGCCAGCAGCTCGGGACTCCGTGGGAGGACTGAAGCTTTCTTT; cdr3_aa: CASSSGLRGRTEAFF
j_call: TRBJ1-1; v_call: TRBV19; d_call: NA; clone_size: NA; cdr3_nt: TGTGCCAGTCGTCGACAGCCGATGAACACTGAAGCTTTCTTT; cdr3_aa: CASRRQPMNTEAFF
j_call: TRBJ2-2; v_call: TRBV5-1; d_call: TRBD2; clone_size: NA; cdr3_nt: TGCGCCAGCAGCTTGGACGGGGGGGACACCGGGGAGCTGTTTTTT; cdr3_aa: CASSLDGGDTGELFF
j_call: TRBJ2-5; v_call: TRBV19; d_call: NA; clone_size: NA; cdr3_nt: TGTGCCAGTAGTATAGGAACAGGGACCGAGACCCAGTACTTC; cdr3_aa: CASSIGTGTETQYF
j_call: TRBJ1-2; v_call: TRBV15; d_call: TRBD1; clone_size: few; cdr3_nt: TGTGCCACCAGCCGAACGACAGGGATTGACGGCTACACCTTC; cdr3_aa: CATSRTTGIDGYTF
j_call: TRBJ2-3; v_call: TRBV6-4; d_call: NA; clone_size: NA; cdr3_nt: TGTGCCAGCAGGAGCGGCTCAGGGGCCCCAGATACGCAGTATTTT; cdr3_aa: CASRSGSGAPDTQYF
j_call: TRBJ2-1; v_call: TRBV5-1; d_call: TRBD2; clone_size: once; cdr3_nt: TGCGCCAGCAGCTCAGAGGTACTAGCGGGGGGTAATGAGCAGTTCTTC; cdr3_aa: CASSSEVLAGGNEQFF
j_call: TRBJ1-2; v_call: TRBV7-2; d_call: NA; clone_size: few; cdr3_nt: TGTGCCAGCAGCTTAGCACAGCTCTATGGCTACACCTTC; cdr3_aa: CASSLAQLYGYTF
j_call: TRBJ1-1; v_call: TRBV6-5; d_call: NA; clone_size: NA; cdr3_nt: TGTGCCAGCAGTTACTCGGTCAGGGGGAACACTGAAGCTTTCTTT; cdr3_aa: CASSYSVRGNTEAFF
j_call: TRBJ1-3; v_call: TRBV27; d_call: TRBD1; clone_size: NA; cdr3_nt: TGTGCCAGCAGGGCCGGGACAGGCCGAAACACCATATATTTT; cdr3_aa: CASRAGTGRNTIYF
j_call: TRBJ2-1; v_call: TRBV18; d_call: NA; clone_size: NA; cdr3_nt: TGTGCCAGCTCATCCCAGACAGGAGGCTCCTACAATGAGCAGTTCTTC; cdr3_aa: CASSSQTGGSYNEQFF
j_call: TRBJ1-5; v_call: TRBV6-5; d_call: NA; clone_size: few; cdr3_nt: TGTGCCAGCAGCTCGGGAGGCTTGCAGCCCCAGCATTTT; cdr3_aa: CASSSGGLQPQHF
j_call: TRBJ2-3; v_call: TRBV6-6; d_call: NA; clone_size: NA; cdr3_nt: TGTGCCAGCAGTTACCTTGGGGGGACGACAGATACGCAGTATTTT; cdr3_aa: CASSYLGGTTDTQYF
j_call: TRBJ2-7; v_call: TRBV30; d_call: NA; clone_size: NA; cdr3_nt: TGTGCCTGGAGTGTTACCTACGAGCAGTACTTC; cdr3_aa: CAWSVTYEQYF
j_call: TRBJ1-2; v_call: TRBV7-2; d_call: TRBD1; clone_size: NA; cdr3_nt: TGTGCCAGCAGCTTAGCGCGGCCAGGGGGTGGCTATGGCTACACCTTC; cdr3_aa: CASSLARPGGGYGYTF
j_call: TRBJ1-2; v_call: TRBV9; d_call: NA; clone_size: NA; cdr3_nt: TGTGCCAGCAGCGTCGACAGCTATGGCTACACCTTC; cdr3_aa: CASSVDSYGYTF
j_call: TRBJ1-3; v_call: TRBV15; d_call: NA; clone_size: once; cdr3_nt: TGTGCCACCAGCAGAGGTCAGGGAAACACCATATATTTT; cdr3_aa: CATSRGQGNTIYF
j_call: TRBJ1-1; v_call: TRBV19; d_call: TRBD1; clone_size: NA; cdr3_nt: TGTGCCAGTAGTCAGGGACAGGGAGGTACTGAAGCTTTCTTT; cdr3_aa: CASSQGQGGTEAFF
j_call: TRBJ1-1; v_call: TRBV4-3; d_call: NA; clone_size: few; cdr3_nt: TGCGCCAGCAGCCAAGGAGTCCAGGGAGGCACTGAAGCTTTCTTT; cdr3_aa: CASSQGVQGGTEAFF
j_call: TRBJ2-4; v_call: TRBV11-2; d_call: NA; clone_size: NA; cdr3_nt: TGTGCCAGCAGCTCAGGGGTTTTCGCCAAAAACATTCAGTACTTC; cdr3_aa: CASSSGVFAKNIQYF
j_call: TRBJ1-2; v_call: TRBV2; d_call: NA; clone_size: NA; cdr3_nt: TGTGCCAGCAGGAGGGACAAGAGTGGCTACACCTTC; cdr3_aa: CASRRDKSGYTF
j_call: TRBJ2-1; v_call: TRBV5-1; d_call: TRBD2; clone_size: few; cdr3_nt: TGCGCCAGCAAGGGTTCGGGGGGGTCATTGAATGAGCAGTTCTTC; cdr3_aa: CASKGSGGSLNEQFF
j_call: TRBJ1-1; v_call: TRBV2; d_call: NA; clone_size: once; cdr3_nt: TGTGCCAGCAGTGAGGTTCCAGGGGTTACTGAAGCTTTCTTT; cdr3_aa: CASSEVPGVTEAFF
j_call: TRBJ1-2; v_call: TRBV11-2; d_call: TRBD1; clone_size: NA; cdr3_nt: TGTGCCAGCAGTCGGACAGGGGGCGATGGCTACACCTTC; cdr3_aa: CASSRTGGDGYTF
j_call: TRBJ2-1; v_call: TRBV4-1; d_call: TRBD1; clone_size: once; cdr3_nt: TGCGCCAGCAGCCTGCTCCAGGGGGCAGGTTACAATGAGCAGTTCTTC; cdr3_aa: CASSLLQGAGYNEQFF
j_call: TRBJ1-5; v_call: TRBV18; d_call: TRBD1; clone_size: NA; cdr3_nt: TGTGCCAGCTCACAGCGACAGGGGGACAATCAGCCCCAGCATTTT; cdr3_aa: CASSQRQGDNQPQHF
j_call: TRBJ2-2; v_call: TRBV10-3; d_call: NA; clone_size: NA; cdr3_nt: TGCTCCAGTGAAGCGTCCAGGGACACCGGGGAGCTGTTTTTT; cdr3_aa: CSSEASRDTGELFF
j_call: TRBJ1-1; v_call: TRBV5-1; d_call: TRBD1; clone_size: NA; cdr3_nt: TGCGCCAGCAGCCGGGACAGGGGACAACTGAACACTGAAGCTTTCTTT; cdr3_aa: CASSRDRGQLNTEAFF
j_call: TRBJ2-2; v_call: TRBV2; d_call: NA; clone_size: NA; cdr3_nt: TGTGCCAGCAGGAGCGAAAGAAGCGAGCTGTTTTTT; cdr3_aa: CASRSERSELFF
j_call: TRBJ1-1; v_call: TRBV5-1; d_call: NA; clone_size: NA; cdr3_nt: TGCGCCAGCAGCTTGGACGGTCGGAGAACTGAAGCTTTCTTT; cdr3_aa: CASSLDGRRTEAFF
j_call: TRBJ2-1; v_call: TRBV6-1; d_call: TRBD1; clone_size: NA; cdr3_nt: TGTGCCAGCAGTGAAATAGGGACAGGAAACAATGAGCAGTTCTTC; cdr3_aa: CASSEIGTGNNEQFF
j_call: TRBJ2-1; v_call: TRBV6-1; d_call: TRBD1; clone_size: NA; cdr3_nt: TGTGCCGGCTCGGACAGGGAATGGAATGAGCAGTTCTTC; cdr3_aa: CAGSDREWNEQFF
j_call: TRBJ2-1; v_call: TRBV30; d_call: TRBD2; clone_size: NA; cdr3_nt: TGTGCCTGGAGTGACACTACTAGCGGGGGGGACTACAATGAGCAGTTCTTC; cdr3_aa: CAWSDTTSGGDYNEQFF
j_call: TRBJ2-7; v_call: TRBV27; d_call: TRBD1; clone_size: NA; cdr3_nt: TGTGCCAGCAGTTTAATGGGACAGGGGTACGAGCAGTACTTC; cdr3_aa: CASSLMGQGYEQYF
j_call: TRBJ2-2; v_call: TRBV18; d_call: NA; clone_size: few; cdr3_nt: TGTGCCAGCCCGGATACAGGGAACACCGGGGAGCTGTTTTTT; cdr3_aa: CASPDTGNTGELFF